A selection of T cell receptor beta chains follows, all from one sample in a study of cytotoxic CD8 clonotypes in ibrutinib-treated CLL. This table comes from immunoSEQ multiplex PCR, and its TCRdb copy is limited to in-frame clones, with some not included. The sample has approximately 67,000 clones, around 81% seen once. The sample was PBMCs, taken at disease progression, from a patient treated with ibrutinib. The receptors derive from a human donor with chronic lymphocytic leukemia. The CDR3 runs from the conserved cysteine through the conserved F or W. Each record gives: J gene, clone size, D gene, V gene, CDR3 DNA, CDR3 protein. A D gene is named only where the DNA matches it firmly. Size is stated for part of the rows, as once, few or many counts, or as a class when the clone is expanded.

J gene: TRBJ1-2
clone size: few
D gene: NA
V gene: TRBV6-1
CDR3 DNA: TGTGCCAGCGTGGAAAGGGGCTATGGCTACACCTTC
CDR3 protein: CASVERGYGYTF

J gene: TRBJ1-1
clone size: NA
D gene: NA
V gene: TRBV18
CDR3 DNA: TGTGCCAGCTCACCGAGATCGGGCACTGAAGCTTTCTTT
CDR3 protein: CASSPRSGTEAFF

J gene: TRBJ1-2
clone size: NA
D gene: NA
V gene: TRBV7-2
CDR3 DNA: TGTGCCAGCAGCTTAGCACAAAGCTATGGCTACACCTTC
CDR3 protein: CASSLAQSYGYTF

J gene: TRBJ2-3
clone size: NA
D gene: TRBD2
V gene: TRBV30
CDR3 DNA: TGTGCCTGGGGCGGGGGGGCCAGCACAGATACGCAGTATTTT
CDR3 protein: CAWGGGASTDTQYF

J gene: TRBJ2-3
clone size: NA
D gene: NA
V gene: TRBV7-6
CDR3 DNA: TGTGCCAGCAGCTTACCCTGGCCGGGTTCGGATACGCAGTATTTT
CDR3 protein: CASSLPWPGSDTQYF

J gene: TRBJ1-5
clone size: NA
D gene: NA
V gene: TRBV6-5
CDR3 DNA: TGTGCCAGCAGTTATTCCCTCGAGCAGCCCCAGCATTTT
CDR3 protein: CASSYSLEQPQHF

J gene: TRBJ1-3
clone size: NA
D gene: NA
V gene: TRBV5-4
CDR3 DNA: TGTGCCAGCAGCTTGGATTCGGGCTCTGGAAACACCATATATTTT
CDR3 protein: CASSLDSGSGNTIYF

J gene: TRBJ1-1
clone size: NA
D gene: TRBD1
V gene: TRBV6-5
CDR3 DNA: TGTGCCAGCAGCCCCAACAGGGGCACTGAAGCTTTCTTT
CDR3 protein: CASSPNRGTEAFF

J gene: TRBJ1-5
clone size: NA
D gene: NA
V gene: TRBV6-1
CDR3 DNA: TGTGCCACGGGGGACCCGCGACGTAATCAGCCCCAGCATTTT
CDR3 protein: CATGDPRRNQPQHF

J gene: TRBJ2-5
clone size: NA
D gene: NA
V gene: TRBV18
CDR3 DNA: TGTGCCAGCTCACTTCTAGGTCGCGGTGCGGAGACCCAGTACTTC
CDR3 protein: CASSLLGRGAETQYF

J gene: TRBJ1-6
clone size: NA
D gene: NA
V gene: TRBV5-1
CDR3 DNA: TGCGCCAGCAGCTCGGCCAAGGGGGGCTCTAATTCACCCCTCCACTTT
CDR3 protein: CASSSAKGGSNSPLHF

J gene: TRBJ2-3
clone size: NA
D gene: NA
V gene: TRBV29-1
CDR3 DNA: TGCAGCGTTGTAAGGGGCGTGCAGTATTTT
CDR3 protein: CSVVRGVQYF

J gene: TRBJ1-1
clone size: NA
D gene: NA
V gene: TRBV7-8
CDR3 DNA: TGTGCCAGCAGCGAGGACAAGTCCATGAACACTGAAGCTTTCTTT
CDR3 protein: CASSEDKSMNTEAFF

J gene: TRBJ1-1
clone size: NA
D gene: NA
V gene: TRBV27
CDR3 DNA: TGTGCCAGCAGTTTATCGACGGGGGGAGTTTACACTGAAGCTTTCTTT
CDR3 protein: CASSLSTGGVYTEAFF

J gene: TRBJ2-7
clone size: NA
D gene: NA
V gene: TRBV2
CDR3 DNA: TGTGCCAGCAAAGGGTCAATCGGGAGTTACCACGAGCAGTACTTC
CDR3 protein: CASKGSIGSYHEQYF

J gene: TRBJ2-1
clone size: NA
D gene: NA
V gene: TRBV27
CDR3 DNA: TGTGCCAGCAGTTTAAGCGGCGGGATGAGCTCCTACAATGAGCAGTTCTTC
CDR3 protein: CASSLSGGMSSYNEQFF

J gene: TRBJ2-3
clone size: NA
D gene: NA
V gene: TRBV12-5
CDR3 DNA: TGTGCTAGTGGTTTTAGCGGAGGGGCAGATACGCAGTATTTT
CDR3 protein: CASGFSGGADTQYF

J gene: TRBJ1-1
clone size: once
D gene: TRBD1
V gene: TRBV18
CDR3 DNA: TGTGCCAGCTCACCTACCGGACAGGGCACTGAAGCTTTCTTT
CDR3 protein: CASSPTGQGTEAFF

J gene: TRBJ1-2
clone size: few
D gene: NA
V gene: TRBV4-2
CDR3 DNA: TGTGCCAGCACAAGTGGGGGGTTCTATGGCTACACCTTC
CDR3 protein: CASTSGGFYGYTF

J gene: TRBJ1-4
clone size: NA
D gene: NA
V gene: TRBV5-1
CDR3 DNA: TGCGCCAGCAGCTTCGGAGGGAGCCTCACTAATGAAAAACTGTTTTTT
CDR3 protein: CASSFGGSLTNEKLFF

J gene: TRBJ2-4
clone size: NA
D gene: TRBD1
V gene: TRBV29-1
CDR3 DNA: TGCAGCGTCGGGACAGGGTGGGGGGAAAACATTCAGTACTTC
CDR3 protein: CSVGTGWGENIQYF

J gene: TRBJ2-2
clone size: NA
D gene: TRBD1
V gene: TRBV25-1
CDR3 DNA: TGTGCCAGCAGTGAGGACAGGGTTAACACCGGGGAGCTGTTTTTT
CDR3 protein: CASSEDRVNTGELFF

J gene: TRBJ1-2
clone size: NA
D gene: NA
V gene: TRBV28
CDR3 DNA: TGTGCCAGCAGTTTGGAAGCTACGATTTGGGGGTATGGCTACACCTTC
CDR3 protein: CASSLEATIWGYGYTF

J gene: TRBJ1-3
clone size: few
D gene: NA
V gene: TRBV6-5
CDR3 DNA: TGTGCCAGCAGCCGGGGAGATGGAAACACCATATATTTT
CDR3 protein: CASSRGDGNTIYF

J gene: TRBJ2-5
clone size: NA
D gene: NA
V gene: TRBV29-1
CDR3 DNA: TGCAGCTCGTCCCGAGGACAACAAGAGACCCAGTACTTC
CDR3 protein: CSSSRGQQETQYF

J gene: TRBJ1-3
clone size: NA
D gene: NA
V gene: TRBV7-9
CDR3 DNA: TGTGCCAGCAGCTTAGCTTCTGGGGGTTCTGGAAACACCATATATTTT
CDR3 protein: CASSLASGGSGNTIYF

J gene: TRBJ2-7
clone size: NA
D gene: TRBD1
V gene: TRBV18
CDR3 DNA: TGTGCCAGCTCATACAACAGGGGCGGTATGGACGAGCAGTACTTC
CDR3 protein: CASSYNRGGMDEQYF

J gene: TRBJ1-6
clone size: NA
D gene: NA
V gene: TRBV9
CDR3 DNA: TGTGCCAGCAGCCCAGGTGTGGGGGCCTTGGCGGCACCCCTCCACTTT
CDR3 protein: CASSPGVGALAAPLHF

J gene: TRBJ2-2
clone size: NA
D gene: NA
V gene: TRBV6-5
CDR3 DNA: TGTGCCAGCAGCAGACAGGTTAGCCTCACCGGGGAGCTGTTTTTT
CDR3 protein: CASSRQVSLTGELFF

J gene: TRBJ2-7
clone size: NA
D gene: NA
V gene: TRBV5-1
CDR3 DNA: TGCGCCAGCAGCTTGTCCTCCCTAGAGCCCGAGCAGTACTTC
CDR3 protein: CASSLSSLEPEQYF

J gene: TRBJ2-7
clone size: NA
D gene: NA
V gene: TRBV19
CDR3 DNA: TGTGCCAGTAGTCGGCCACAGGTTACGGGGAGGGAGCAGTACTTC
CDR3 protein: CASSRPQVTGREQYF

J gene: TRBJ2-5
clone size: once
D gene: NA
V gene: TRBV9
CDR3 DNA: TGTGCCAGCAGCCCGTCGACAGTACAAGAGACCCAGTACTTC
CDR3 protein: CASSPSTVQETQYF

J gene: TRBJ2-3
clone size: NA
D gene: TRBD2
V gene: TRBV7-8
CDR3 DNA: TGTGCCAGCAGCTTGTCTGGGACTAGCGGCCCCACAGATACGCAGTATTTT
CDR3 protein: CASSLSGTSGPTDTQYF

J gene: TRBJ2-5
clone size: NA
D gene: NA
V gene: TRBV6-4
CDR3 DNA: TGTGCCAGCAGTGAGGCCGGGGGCCAAGAGACCCAGTACTTC
CDR3 protein: CASSEAGGQETQYF

J gene: TRBJ1-2
clone size: NA
D gene: NA
V gene: TRBV6-5
CDR3 DNA: TGTGCCAGCAGTTACTCGTACGAGGGTAACTATGGCTACACCTTC
CDR3 protein: CASSYSYEGNYGYTF

J gene: TRBJ1-3
clone size: NA
D gene: TRBD1
V gene: TRBV7-9
CDR3 DNA: TGTGCCAGCAGCCCATGGGACAGGGGGACGGCATCTGGAAACACCATATATTTT
CDR3 protein: CASSPWDRGTASGNTIYF

J gene: TRBJ1-4
clone size: NA
D gene: NA
V gene: TRBV29-1
CDR3 DNA: TGCAGCGTTGGAGCGGGAGGCGGTGAAAAACTGTTTTTT
CDR3 protein: CSVGAGGGEKLFF

J gene: TRBJ1-5
clone size: NA
D gene: NA
V gene: TRBV5-4
CDR3 DNA: TGTGCCAGCAGCTTATATCCAGGGCAGCAACATCAGCCCCAGCATTTT
CDR3 protein: CASSLYPGQQHQPQHF

J gene: TRBJ2-1
clone size: NA
D gene: TRBD2
V gene: TRBV19
CDR3 DNA: TGTGCCAGTAGTATAGAGGGTAGCGGGAGATACAATGAGCAGTTCTTC
CDR3 protein: CASSIEGSGRYNEQFF

J gene: TRBJ1-5
clone size: NA
D gene: NA
V gene: TRBV6-1
CDR3 DNA: TGTGCCAGCAGTGATTGGCAGAGCAATCAGCCCCAGCATTTT
CDR3 protein: CASSDWQSNQPQHF

J gene: TRBJ1-2
clone size: few
D gene: NA
V gene: TRBV10-1
CDR3 DNA: TGCGCCAGCAGTGAAAGACAGAACTATGGCTACACCTTC
CDR3 protein: CASSERQNYGYTF

J gene: TRBJ2-4
clone size: NA
D gene: NA
V gene: TRBV6-1
CDR3 DNA: TGTGCCAGCAGTGAAGAGGTAGGGGGAAGGGACATTCAGTACTTC
CDR3 protein: CASSEEVGGRDIQYF

J gene: TRBJ1-1
clone size: NA
D gene: NA
V gene: TRBV11-3
CDR3 DNA: TGTGCCAGCAGCCTAGGCGTGAACACTGAAGCTTTCTTT
CDR3 protein: CASSLGVNTEAFF

J gene: TRBJ2-2
clone size: NA
D gene: TRBD2
V gene: TRBV5-1
CDR3 DNA: TGCGCCAGCAGCTTGTATACGGGAGGCACCGGGGAGCTGTTTTTT
CDR3 protein: CASSLYTGGTGELFF

J gene: TRBJ2-7
clone size: NA
D gene: TRBD2
V gene: TRBV5-4
CDR3 DNA: TGTGCCAGCAGCCCAGGGGTAGCGGGAGACTACGAGCAGTACTTC
CDR3 protein: CASSPGVAGDYEQYF

J gene: TRBJ2-5
clone size: NA
D gene: NA
V gene: TRBV11-3
CDR3 DNA: TGTGCCAGCAGCTTGTTCCGTCAAGAGACCCAGTACTTC
CDR3 protein: CASSLFRQETQYF

J gene: TRBJ2-7
clone size: NA
D gene: NA
V gene: TRBV11-2
CDR3 DNA: TGTGCCAGCAGCTTAGCCACACAGGAATCGTCCTACGAGCAGTACTTC
CDR3 protein: CASSLATQESSYEQYF

J gene: TRBJ1-4
clone size: NA
D gene: TRBD1
V gene: TRBV7-8
CDR3 DNA: TGTGCCAGCAGTCGCCGGGACAGGGTGATTGAAAAACTGTTTTTT
CDR3 protein: CASSRRDRVIEKLFF